The clone carrying this T cell receptor (beta chain) was recorded once. The entry originates in a study of cytomegalovirus exposure and HLA in healthy donors. Germline lookup yields CDR1 SGHRS and CDR2 YFSETQ. V was trimmed by 4 bases and J by 2 bases, leaving 24 bases between them. CDR3 length: 18 amino acids. The PCR employed 60 Vbeta primers together with 13 Jbeta primers. Some clones are missing from TCRdb's copy, which holds only in-frame ones; the method was immunoSEQ multiplex PCR. This sample carries 150,000 to 200,000 clones, roughly 87% of them seen once, and the ten largest clones take about 0.23%.

The source material was PBMCs. The V call is TRBV5-1, the J call TRBJ1-1; possible D gene TRBD1, 6 bases. The TCR sequence derives from a girl under three years old in good health and CMV-seronegative. The CDR3 coding sequence is TGCGCCAGCAGCCGCGGACAGCGATCGACTGATGTAAACACTGAAGCTTTCTTT. Protein sequence: CASSRGQRSTDVNTEAFF.